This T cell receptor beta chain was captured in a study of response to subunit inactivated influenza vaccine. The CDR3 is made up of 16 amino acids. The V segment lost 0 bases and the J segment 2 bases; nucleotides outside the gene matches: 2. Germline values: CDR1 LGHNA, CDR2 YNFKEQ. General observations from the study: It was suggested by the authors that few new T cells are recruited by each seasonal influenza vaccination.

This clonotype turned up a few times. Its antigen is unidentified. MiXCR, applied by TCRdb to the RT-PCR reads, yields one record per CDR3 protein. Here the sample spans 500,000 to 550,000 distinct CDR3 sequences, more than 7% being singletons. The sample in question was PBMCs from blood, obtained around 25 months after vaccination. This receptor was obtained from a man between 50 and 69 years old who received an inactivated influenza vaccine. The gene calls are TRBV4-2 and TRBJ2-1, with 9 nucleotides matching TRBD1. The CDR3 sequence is CASSQDWTGAYNEQFF. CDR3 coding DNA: TGTGCCAGCAGCCAAGATTGGACAGGGGCCTACAATGAGCAGTTCTTC.